These 20 T cell receptor beta chains were sequenced from one sample in a study of blood T cell repertoires in COVID-19. This table comes from immunoSEQ multiplex PCR, and its TCRdb copy is limited to in-frame clones, with some not included. This table holds around 160,000 clones, approximately 78% found once. The sequenced sample was peripheral blood. The receptors were sampled from a human donor with acute or convalescent COVID-19. The donor label of this sample is uncertain.

The chain has TRBV7-2 and TRBJ2-5; 7 bases fit TRBD2. V shed 4 bases and J 13 bases; nucleotides not matched to a gene: 9. Per the germline V gene, CDR1 is SGHTA and CDR2 is FQGNSA. This CDR3 has 12 amino acids. The CDR3 sequence: CASSSLGGIRYF. CDR3 bases: TGTGCCAGCAGCTCCCTGGGGGGGATTCGGTACTTC.

The J gene is TRBJ1-2, the V gene TRBV19, with a tentative D call TRBD1 (5 bases). Germline V gene lookup returns CDR1 LNHDA and CDR2 SQIVND (reference sequence). V lost 6 bases and J 4 bases, leaving 15 bases between the germline ends. CDR3 size: 14 residues. The DNA of the CDR3 is TGTGCCAGTAGGCCTCCGGGACTCCTCTATGGCTACACCTTC. Translated, it gives CASRPPGLLYGYTF.

The CDR3: CASSERLGRGVGNQPQHF. The CDR3 DNA is TGTGCCAGCAGTGAGAGGTTGGGCCGCGGGGTGGGCAATCAGCCCCAGCATTTT. This sequence joins TRBV6-1 and TRBJ1-5; D remains ambiguous. V was trimmed by 3 bases and J by 2 bases, leaving 20 bases between them. Germline CDR1 is MNHNS and CDR2 is SASEGT. The CDR3 is 18 amino acids.

This clone was recorded once. The rearrangement joins TRBV6-5 to TRBJ1-2; 8 nucleotides align to TRBD1. J gave up 0 bases and V 6 bases, and 6 bases lay outside the gene matches. The CDR3 has 15 residues. Germline loops: CDR1 MNHEY, CDR2 SVGAGI. The CDR3 nucleotides read TGTGCCAGCAGCTCCGGACAGGGAACTAACTATGGCTACACCTTC. Its protein is CASSSGQGTNYGYTF.

V is TRBV6-1 and J is TRBJ1-3, with D unresolved. The V end was cut by 1 base, the J end by 5 bases, with 12 bases between. The germline CDR1 and CDR2 sequences are MNHNS and SASEGT. The CDR3 loop spans 15 amino acids. The CDR3: CASSEGSPRRNTIYF. CDR3 coding DNA: TGTGCCAGCAGTGAAGGGAGCCCCCGGAGAAACACCATATATTTT.

V is TRBV6-5 and J is TRBJ1-2; D call uncertain. The CDR3 is 14 amino acids. Between the trimmed V and J ends, which lost 6 bases and 8 bases, there was a span of 19 bases. CDR1 is MNHEY, CDR2 SVGAGI, per germline. CDR3 amino acids: CASSLYKAGHGYTF. The CDR3 bases are TGTGCCAGCAGCTTATATAAGGCTGGGCACGGCTACACCTTC.

This clone was recorded only once. The gene calls are TRBV18 and TRBJ1-2, with D tentatively TRBD1 (5 bases). The CDR3 runs 15 residues. Trimming pared 2 bases from V and 6 bases from J, leaving 16 bases between. Germline CDR1 reads KGHSH; CDR2 reads LQKENI. The CDR3 region is CASSPGVAGFDGYTF. CDR3 sequence (DNA): TGTGCCAGCTCACCAGGTGTTGCAGGGTTCGATGGCTACACCTTC. Variable domain in full (rest from reference TRBV18 and TRBJ1-2): NAGVMQNPRHLVRRRGQEARLRCSPMKGHSHVYWYRQLPEEGLKFMVYLQKENIIDESGMPKERFSAEFPKEGPSILRIQQVVRGDSAAYFCASSPGVAGFDGYTFGSGTRLTVV.

The chain carries TRBV10-2 and TRBJ1-5, with TRBD1 matching 8 bases. Germline lookup yields CDR1 WSHSY and CDR2 SAAADI. J was trimmed by 6 bases and V by 1 base; bases with no gene match: 2. The length of the CDR3 is 14 residues. CDR3 sequence (DNA): TGCGCCAGCAGTGAGTTGACAGGGGTTCAGCCCCAGCATTTT. Protein product: CASSELTGVQPQHF.

This chain links TRBV7-3 with TRBJ2-7; possible D gene TRBD1, 7 bases. Germline CDR1 SGHTA, CDR2 FQGTGA. There are 15 residues in the CDR3. V was clipped by 6 bases and J by 7 bases, with 22 bases between them. The CDR3 DNA is TGTGCCAGCAGGTTGAACAGGGGATTCGGGGGAGAGCAGTACTTC. Translation gives CASRLNRGFGGEQYF. Complete variable domain (other parts from reference TRBV7-3 and TRBJ2-7): GAGVSQTPSNKVTEKGKYVELRCDPISGHTALYWYRQSLGQGPEFLIYFQGTGAADDSGLPNDRFFAVRPEGSVSTLKIQRTERGDSAVYLCASRLNRGFGGEQYFGPGTRLTVT.

The gene calls are TRBV19 and TRBJ2-1; a possible D gene is TRBD1 (5 bases). The CDR3 contains 15 residues. Germline V gives CDR1 LNHDA, CDR2 SQIVND (reference sequence). Trimming took off 1 base at V and 2 bases at J, with 9 bases between the two ends. This CDR3 is CASSIAPGTYNEQFF. CDR3 coding DNA: TGTGCCAGTAGTATAGCTCCAGGGACCTACAATGAGCAGTTCTTC. Together with reference TRBV19 and TRBJ2-1, the CDR3 gives the full variable domain: DGGITQSPKYLFRKEGQNVTLSCEQNLNHDAMYWYRQDPGQGLRLIYYSQIVNDFQKGDIAEGYSVSREKKESFPLTVTSAQKNPTAFYLCASSIAPGTYNEQFFGPGTRLTVL.

The chain is built from TRBV4-1 and TRBJ2-3, with D possibly being TRBD1 (6 bases). CDR1 MGHRA and CDR2 YSYEKL come from the germline V gene. This CDR3 is built from 14 residues. V gave up 4 bases and J gave up 4 bases, with 12 bases separating them. The CDR3 loop reads CASSLQGLADTQYF. Written as DNA, the CDR3 is TGCGCCAGCAGCCTCCAGGGGCTTGCAGATACGCAGTATTTT.

This clone was counted between two and nine times. The chain carries TRBV9 and TRBJ1-2; perhaps TRBD1 as D (5 bases). There are 13 residues in the CDR3. Trimming stripped 0 bases from V and 8 bases from J, with 11 bases between. CDR1 and CDR2 (germline): SGDLS, YYNGEE. The CDR3 reads CASSVGSGGGYTF. CDR3 DNA: TGTGCCAGCAGCGTAGGCAGCGGGGGAGGCTACACCTTC. The variable domain in full, completed from reference TRBV9 and TRBJ1-2, reads DSGVTQTPKHLITATGQRVTLRCSPRSGDLSVYWYQQSLDQGLQFLIQYYNGEERAKGNILERFSAQQFPDLHSELNLSSLELGDSALYFCASSVGSGGGYTFGSGTRLTVV.

The chain employs TRBV3-1 (or the pseudogene TRBV3-2) and TRBJ1-2; 7 positions match TRBD1. J was trimmed by 6 bases and V by 5 bases; bases with no gene match: 9. CDR3 length: 14 amino acids. Germline V CDR1 and CDR2: LGHDT, YNNKEL (reference sequence). CDR3 region: CASSAGTAIHGYTF. CDR3 coding DNA: TGTGCCAGCAGCGCCGGGACAGCGATCCATGGCTACACCTTC.

This chain connects TRBV18 to TRBJ1-3; D is unclear. Germline lookup yields CDR1 KGHSH and CDR2 LQKENI. The V gene lost 4 bases and the J gene lost 1 base, with 14 bases spanning the gap. This CDR3 has 16 residues. The CDR3 DNA reads as TGTGCCAGCTCACTACGGGCACGGGGATCTGGAAACACCATATATTTT. Residues: CASSLRARGSGNTIYF.

This chain links TRBV5-4 with TRBJ2-4, with D perhaps matching TRBD1 (7 bases). V lost 7 bases, J lost 1 base, and 15 bases lay in between. In germline, CDR1 is SGHNT, CDR2 YYREEE (reference sequence). The CDR3 extends over 15 amino acids. For the CDR3, the DNA is TGTGCCAGCGCTCAGGGGGGCCCGGCCAAAAACATTCAGTACTTC. Translation gives CASAQGGPAKNIQYF.

The chain is built from TRBV2 and TRBJ1-4; 9 positions agree with TRBD1. Germline assignment: CDR1 SNHLY and CDR2 FYNNEI. The CDR3 totals 14 residues. The trim removed 7 bases at V and 7 bases at J, leaving 7 bases unmatched. The CDR3 is CASKYDRGTEKLFF. CDR3 coding DNA: TGTGCCAGCAAATACGACAGGGGGACTGAAAAACTGTTTTTT.

The chain joins TRBV4-1 to TRBJ2-7, with 8 bases matching TRBD1. Germline values: CDR1 MGHRA, CDR2 YSYEKL. The trim removed 0 bases at V and 5 bases at J, leaving 9 bases unmatched. The CDR3 extends over 16 amino acids. The CDR3, as DNA: TGCGCCAGCAGCCAAGATCATGGTGACAGGGGTAACGAGCAGTACTTC. This encodes CASSQDHGDRGNEQYF.

The chain links TRBV19 to TRBJ2-1; weak D call: TRBD1 (6 bases). V lost 6 bases and J lost 8, with 14 bases in between. The CDR3 runs to 13 residues. The germline V gene has CDR1 LNHDA and CDR2 SQIVND (reference sequence). DNA of the CDR3: TGTGCCAGTAGCCCATCATACAGGGATGAGCAGTTCTTC. Translated, it gives CASSPSYRDEQFF.

J is TRBJ2-2 and V is TRBV27; D call uncertain. Germline V gene lookup returns CDR1 MNHEY and CDR2 SMNVEV (reference sequence). Trimming left V 0 bases short and J 6 bases short, with 8 bases between. This CDR3 region has 14 residues. The CDR3 sequence is CASSLSRVPGELFF. The CDR3 nucleotides read TGTGCCAGCAGTTTATCACGGGTTCCCGGGGAGCTGTTTTTT.

Turning to this clone: This CDR3 is also generated by other DNA sequences in the sample. The chain uses TRBV5-1 and TRBJ2-5, with D unclear. Germline CDR1 SGHRS, CDR2 YFSETQ. Trimming removed 0 bases from V and 1 base from J, with 7 bases in between. The CDR3 totals 14 residues. CDR3 nucleotide sequence: TGCGCCAGCAGCTTGGGCAGAACCCAAGAGACCCAGTACTTC. Translating gives CASSLGRTQETQYF.